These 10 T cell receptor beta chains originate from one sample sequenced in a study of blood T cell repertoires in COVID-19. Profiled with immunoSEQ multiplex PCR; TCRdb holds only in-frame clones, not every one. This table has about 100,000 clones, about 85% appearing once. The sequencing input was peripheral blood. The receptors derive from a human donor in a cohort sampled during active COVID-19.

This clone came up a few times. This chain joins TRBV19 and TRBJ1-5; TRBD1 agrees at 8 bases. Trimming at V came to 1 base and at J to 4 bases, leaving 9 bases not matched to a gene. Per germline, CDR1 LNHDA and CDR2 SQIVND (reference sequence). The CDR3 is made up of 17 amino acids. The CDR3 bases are TGTGCCAGTAGTATAGTGCAGGGGGCTACAGGGAATCAGCCCCAGCATTTT. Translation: CASSIVQGATGNQPQHF. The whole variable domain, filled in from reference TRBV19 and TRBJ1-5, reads DGGITQSPKYLFRKEGQNVTLSCEQNLNHDAMYWYRQDPGQGLRLIYYSQIVNDFQKGDIAEGYSVSREKKESFPLTVTSAQKNPTAFYLCASSIVQGATGNQPQHFGDGTRLSIL.

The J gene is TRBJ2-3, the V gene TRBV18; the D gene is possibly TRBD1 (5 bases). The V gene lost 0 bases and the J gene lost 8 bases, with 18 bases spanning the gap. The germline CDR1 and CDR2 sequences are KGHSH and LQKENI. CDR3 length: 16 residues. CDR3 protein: CASSPPGQGQLITQYF. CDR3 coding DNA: TGTGCCAGCTCACCACCGGGGCAGGGCCAACTCATTACGCAGTATTTT.

The CDR3 coding sequence is TGTGCCAGCAGTGCCGGGACAGGGAATGAAAAACTGTTTTTT. Translation: CASSAGTGNEKLFF. The chain carries TRBV2 and TRBJ1-4; 9 nucleotides match TRBD1. The V gene's germline CDR1 is SNHLY and CDR2 FYNNEI. This CDR3 is 14 amino acids long. V gave up 4 bases and J gave up 5 bases; unmatched junction bases: 2.

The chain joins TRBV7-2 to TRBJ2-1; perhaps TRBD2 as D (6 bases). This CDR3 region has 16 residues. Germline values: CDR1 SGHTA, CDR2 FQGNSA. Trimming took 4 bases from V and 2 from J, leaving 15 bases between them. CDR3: CASSSAGTLPYNEQFF. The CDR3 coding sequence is TGTGCCAGCAGCTCTGCCGGGACTCTCCCCTACAATGAGCAGTTCTTC.

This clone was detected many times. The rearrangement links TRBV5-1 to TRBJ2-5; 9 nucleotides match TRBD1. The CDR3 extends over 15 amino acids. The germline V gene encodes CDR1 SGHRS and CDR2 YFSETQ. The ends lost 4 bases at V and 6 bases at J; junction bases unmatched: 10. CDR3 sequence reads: CASSTGTGLGKTQYF. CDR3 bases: TGCGCCAGCAGCACGGGGACAGGGCTAGGAAAGACCCAGTACTTC. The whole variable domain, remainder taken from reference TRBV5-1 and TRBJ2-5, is KAGVTQTPRYLIKTRGQQVTLSCSPISGHRSVSWYQQTPGQGLQFLFEYFSETQRNKGNFPGRFSGRQFSNSRSEMNVSTLELGDSALYLCASSTGTGLGKTQYFGPGTRLLVL.

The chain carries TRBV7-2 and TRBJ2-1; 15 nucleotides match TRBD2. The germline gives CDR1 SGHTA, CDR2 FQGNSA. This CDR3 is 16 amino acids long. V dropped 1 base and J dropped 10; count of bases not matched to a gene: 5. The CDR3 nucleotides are TGTGCCAGCAGCTTAGGGACTAGCGGGGGGGTTAGGGAGCAGTTCTTC. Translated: CASSLGTSGGVREQFF.

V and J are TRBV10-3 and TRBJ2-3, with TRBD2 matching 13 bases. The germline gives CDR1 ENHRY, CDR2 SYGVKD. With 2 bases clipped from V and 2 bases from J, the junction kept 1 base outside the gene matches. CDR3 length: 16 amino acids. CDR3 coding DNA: TGTGCCATCAGTGAGACTAGCGGGGGGGCCACAGATACGCAGTATTTT. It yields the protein CAISETSGGATDTQYF.

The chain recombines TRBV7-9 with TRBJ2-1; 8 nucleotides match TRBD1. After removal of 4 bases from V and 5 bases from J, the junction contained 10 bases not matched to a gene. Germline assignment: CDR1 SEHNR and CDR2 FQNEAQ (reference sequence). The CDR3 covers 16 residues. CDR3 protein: CASSYPGTGQNNEQFF. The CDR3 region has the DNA TGTGCCAGCAGCTACCCCGGGACAGGCCAAAACAATGAGCAGTTCTTC.

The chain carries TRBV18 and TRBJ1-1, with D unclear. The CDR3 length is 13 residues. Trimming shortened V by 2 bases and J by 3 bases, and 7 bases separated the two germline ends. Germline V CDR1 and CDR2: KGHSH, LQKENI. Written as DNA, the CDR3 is TGTGCCAGCTCACCAATTAGTGACACTGAAGCTTTCTTT. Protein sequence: CASSPISDTEAFF.

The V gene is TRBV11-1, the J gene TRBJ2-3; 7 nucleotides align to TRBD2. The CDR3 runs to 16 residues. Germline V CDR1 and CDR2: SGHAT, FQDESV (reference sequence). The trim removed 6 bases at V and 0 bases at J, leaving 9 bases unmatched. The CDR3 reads CASRLRLASSTDTQYF. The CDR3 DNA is TGTGCCAGCAGGCTGCGACTAGCATCTAGCACAGATACGCAGTATTTT.